The 2 T cell receptor beta chains reported below all come from one sample, sequenced in a study of T cell responses to AZD1222 COVID-19 vaccine. The protocol was immunoSEQ multiplex PCR, while the TCRdb copy is restricted to in-frame clones and leaves out a portion. The data show 150,000 to 200,000 clones, with 75% to 90% seen just once and less than 3% held by the top ten. The sample consisted of peripheral blood, taken on day 0 of AZD1222 vaccination. These TCRs come from an adult in good health.

The rearrangement uses TRBV7-8 and TRBJ2-1, with 14 bases that match TRBD2. Germline V gene sequence: CDR1 SGHVS, CDR2 FQNEAQ. The CDR3 extends over 16 amino acids. J was trimmed by 7 bases and V by 5 bases; bases with no gene match: 7. This chain's CDR3 is CASSRSGTSGRNEQFF. The DNA of the CDR3 is TGTGCCAGCAGCCGTAGTGGGACTAGCGGGAGAAATGAGCAGTTCTTC.

This chain uses TRBV7-9 with TRBJ1-2, with D perhaps TRBD1 (5 bases). Germline CDR1 and CDR2: SEHNR and FQNEAQ (reference sequence). The CDR3 is 14 amino acids. Trimming removed 4 bases from V and 8 bases from J, with 17 bases in between. The CDR3 region has the DNA TGTGCCAGCAGCTCGGGACGGGAGGCGATCGGCTACACCTTC. Translation: CASSSGREAIGYTF.